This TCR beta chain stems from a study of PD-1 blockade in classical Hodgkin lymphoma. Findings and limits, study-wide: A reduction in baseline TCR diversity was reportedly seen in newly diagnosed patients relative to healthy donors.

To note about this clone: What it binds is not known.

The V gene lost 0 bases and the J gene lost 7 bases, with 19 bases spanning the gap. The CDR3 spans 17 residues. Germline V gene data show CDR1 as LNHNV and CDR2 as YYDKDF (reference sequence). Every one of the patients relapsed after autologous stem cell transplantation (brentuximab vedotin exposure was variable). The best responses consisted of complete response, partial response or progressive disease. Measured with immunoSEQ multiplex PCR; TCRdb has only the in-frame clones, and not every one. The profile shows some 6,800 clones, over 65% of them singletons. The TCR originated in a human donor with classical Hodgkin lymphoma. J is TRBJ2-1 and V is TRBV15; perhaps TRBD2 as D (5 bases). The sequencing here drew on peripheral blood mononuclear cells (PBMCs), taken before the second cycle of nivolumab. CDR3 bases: TGTGCCACCAGCAGAGAGGCGGACTTTCAACCGGGTAATGAGCAGTTCTTC. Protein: CATSREADFQPGNEQFF.